This record looks at one TCR beta chain sequence and its context. Its antigen is not identified. The data originate from a study of blood T cells in healthy people across ages. A second about 7 to 11 cycle PCR used barcoded and J-beta primers. Via MiXCR, TCRdb re-called the 5' RACE reads, giving one row per CDR3 protein. The sample holds 1,300,000 or so distinct CDR3 sequences, approximately 59% seen once. The study's findings and limits: TCR beta diversity per million T cells fell roughly linearly with age. Diversity was higher, and naive CD4+ cells more numerous, in long-lived donors than in aged donors.

The V gene's germline CDR1 is DFQATT and CDR2 SNEGSKA (reference sequence). The J segment lost 1 base and the V segment lost 7 bases, leaving 6 bases of the junction unmatched. CDR3 size: 15 residues. The material sequenced was blood. This rearrangement joins TRBV20-1 to TRBJ2-5; TRBD2 matches at 13 bases. This sequence was found in a young man in good health. The CDR3 spells CSVPTSGGPQETQYF. The CDR3 DNA follows: TGCAGTGTTCCGACTAGCGGGGGGCCCCAAGAGACCCAGTACTTC.